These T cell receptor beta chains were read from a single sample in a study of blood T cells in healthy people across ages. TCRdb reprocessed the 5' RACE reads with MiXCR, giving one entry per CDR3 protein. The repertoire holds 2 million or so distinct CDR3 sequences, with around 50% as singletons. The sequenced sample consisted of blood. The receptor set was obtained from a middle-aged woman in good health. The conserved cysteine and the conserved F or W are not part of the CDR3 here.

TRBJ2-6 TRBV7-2 ASSLVRGVRSGANVLT
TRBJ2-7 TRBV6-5 ASSYLGNYEQY
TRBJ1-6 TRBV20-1 SASDGISYNSPLH
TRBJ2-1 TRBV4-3 ASSQDLGLSHNEQF
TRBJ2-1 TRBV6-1 ASSEVDGGEQF
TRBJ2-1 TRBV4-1 ASSQEKYGGGYNEQF
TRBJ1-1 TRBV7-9 ASSDSLMVNTEAF
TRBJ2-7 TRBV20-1 SARGAGRASYEQY
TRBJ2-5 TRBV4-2 ASSQRTGGLQETQY
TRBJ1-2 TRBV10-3 AISPGPLQTNYGYT
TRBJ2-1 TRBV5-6 ASSSGTGGEF
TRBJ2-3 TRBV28 ASSVGTDSTDTQY
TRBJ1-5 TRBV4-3 ASSPHGGYSNQPQH
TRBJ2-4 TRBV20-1 SAMSVTGGGRNIQY
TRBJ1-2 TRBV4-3 ASSRIRDGDGYT
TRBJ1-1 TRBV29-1 SVDEINTEAF
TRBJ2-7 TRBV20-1 SASALAGFYEQY
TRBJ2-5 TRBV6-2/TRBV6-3 ASRDTGRSQY
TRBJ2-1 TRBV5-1 ASSTKVDEQF
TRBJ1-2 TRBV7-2 ASSLITQGFNGYT
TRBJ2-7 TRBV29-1 SVRDSKNYEQY
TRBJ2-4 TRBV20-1 SAPWGIQY
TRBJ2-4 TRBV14 ASSLTGGDLAKNIQY
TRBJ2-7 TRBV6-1 ASNRRGFLYEQY
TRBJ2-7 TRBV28 ASSPAGTGGYEQY
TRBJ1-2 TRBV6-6 VSSYPLGGDNYGYT
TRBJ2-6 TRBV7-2 ASSLSGRGANVLT
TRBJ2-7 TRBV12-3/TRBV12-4 ASSTGDLYEQY
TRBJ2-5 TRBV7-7 ASSPSSVGETQY
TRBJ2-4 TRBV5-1 ASSFTGEQNIQY
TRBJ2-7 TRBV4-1 ASSQDRGPEEQY
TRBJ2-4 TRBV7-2 ASSFTSGGTKNIQY
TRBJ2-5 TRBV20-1 SARGPVVEETQY
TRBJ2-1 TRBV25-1 ASTRDPIGEQF
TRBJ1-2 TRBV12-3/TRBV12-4 ASSLGDRVGGYT
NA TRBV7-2 ASRRVEHYEQY
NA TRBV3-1 ASSQTDRSWTQY
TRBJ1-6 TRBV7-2 ASSPWTYNSPLH
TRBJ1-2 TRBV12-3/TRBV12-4 ASSAYAGTGNFGYT
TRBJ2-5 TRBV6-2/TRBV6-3 ASSYSTGSSETQY
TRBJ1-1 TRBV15 ATSRLIISVPTEAF